One sample yielded the 10 T cell receptor beta chains listed below, sequenced in a study of CD8 T cells in Susac syndrome (dated by TCRdb to about 2019). Libraries came from the immunoSEQ multiplex PCR assay. RNA was extracted with the RNeasy kit and roughly 0.45 to 1 ug was reverse transcribed using random hexamers. Clones were called with MiXCR by TCRdb after fastp trimmed the public reads at Q25, and only in-frame beta chains were retained. Every distinct CDR3 protein forms one entry, paired with its most common genes and DNA. In this sample the table shows about 130,000 distinct CDR3 sequences, roughly 94% of which occur a single time. Clones ranked in the top ten supply 0.1% to 0.15% of the sample. Sample: CD4+ T cells from PBMCs. The receptors come from a human donor with multiple sclerosis.

The chain is built from TRBV7-8 and TRBJ2-1; D is possibly TRBD2 (5 bases). Germline CDR1 reads SGHVS; CDR2 reads FQNEAQ. V lost 2 bases and J lost 10, with 15 bases in between. The CDR3 is made up of 14 amino acids. The CDR3: CASSLLEATQEQFF. The CDR3 nucleotides read TGTGCCAGCAGCTTATTGGAGGCCACTCAAGAGCAGTTCTTC.

This chain joins TRBV14 and TRBJ1-2, with unresolved D. Germline lookup yields CDR1 SGHDN and CDR2 FVKESK. The CDR3 consists of 12 residues. Trimming took off 4 bases at V and 8 bases at J, with 11 bases between the two ends. CDR3 amino acids: CASSLRWTGYTF. The CDR3, as DNA: TGTGCCAGCAGCCTCCGATGGACCGGCTACACCTTC.

This sequence joins TRBV7-9 and TRBJ2-2; perhaps TRBD2 as D (6 bases). The CDR3 contains 14 residues. The germline V gene has CDR1 SEHNR and CDR2 FQNEAQ (reference sequence). The germline V and J ends were trimmed by 5 bases and 3 bases, with 10 bases remaining between them. The CDR3 DNA follows: TGTGCCAGCAGCCCGGGGGTCTACACCGGGGAGCTGTTTTTT. It translates to CASSPGVYTGELFF.

This chain joins TRBV5-1 and TRBJ1-2, with a tentative D call TRBD1 (5 bases). This CDR3 spans 16 amino acids. Germline V CDR1 and CDR2: SGHRS, YFSETQ. The V end was cut by 6 bases, the J end by 1 base, with 19 bases between. The CDR3 DNA sequence: TGCGCCAGCAAGGGCTCAGGGCCTATCCTTAACTATGGCTACACCTTC. It specifies CASKGSGPILNYGYTF. The entire variable domain, with the rest obtained from reference TRBV5-1 and TRBJ1-2, is as follows: KAGVTQTPRYLIKTRGQQVTLSCSPISGHRSVSWYQQTPGQGLQFLFEYFSETQRNKGNFPGRFSGRQFSNSRSEMNVSTLELGDSALYLCASKGSGPILNYGYTFGSGTRLTVV.

The V gene is TRBV10-3, the J gene TRBJ1-4; 8 nucleotides match TRBD1. Germline assignment: CDR1 ENHRY and CDR2 SYGVKD. V gave up 7 bases and J gave up 10 bases; unmatched junction bases: 8. The CDR3 runs to 13 residues. CDR3 in DNA: TGTGCCATCACCTCTGGACAGGGCGGAAAACTGTTTTTT. It is translated as CAITSGQGGKLFF.

The rearrangement joins TRBV3-1 to TRBJ2-5; weak D call: TRBD2 (5 bases). Trimming stripped 1 base from V and 4 bases from J, with 10 bases between. Per the germline V gene, CDR1 is LGHDT and CDR2 is YNNKEL (reference sequence). This CDR3 contains 14 residues. CDR3 bases: TGTGCCAGCAGCCAAGGGACTGCGGGAGAGACCCAGTACTTC. Residues: CASSQGTAGETQYF.

V is TRBV11-2 and J is TRBJ1-5; D is unresolved. CDR3 length equals 13 residues. Trimming took 0 bases from V and 3 from J, leaving 3 bases between them. The germline V gene encodes CDR1 SGHAT and CDR2 FQNNGV. The CDR3: CASSLDLNQPQHF. The CDR3, as DNA: TGTGCCAGCAGCTTAGATCTCAATCAGCCCCAGCATTTT.

Only one count was recorded for this clonotype. CDR3 residues: CSVRAGTGWEETQYF. In DNA form, the CDR3 reads TGCAGCGTCAGAGCCGGGACAGGGTGGGAAGAGACCCAGTACTTC. The chain carries TRBV29-1 and TRBJ2-5; 9 bases align to TRBD1. The V gene's germline CDR1 is SQVTM and CDR2 ANQGSEA. This CDR3 has 15 amino acids. J gave up 3 bases and V 6 bases, and 11 bases lay outside the gene matches.

This clonotype was picked up one time. The chain links TRBV5-4 to TRBJ1-1, with D maybe TRBD1 (5 bases). Germline V gene sequence: CDR1 SGHNT, CDR2 YYREEE (reference sequence). Trimming removed 1 base from V and 4 bases from J, with 23 bases in between. The length of the CDR3 is 18 residues. The CDR3 loop is CASSLSVGTQRGVTEAFF. The CDR3 region has the DNA TGTGCCAGCAGCTTGTCAGTTGGGACTCAACGGGGGGTCACTGAAGCTTTCTTT.

Points on this clonotype: The germline gene is not matched at one end of the junction; a read error may be the cause. The rearrangement links TRBV29-1 to TRBJ1-5; TRBD1 agrees at 9 bases. Germline-derived CDR1 and CDR2 are SQVTM and ANQGSEA. The CDR3 sequence is 14 residues long. The DNA of the CDR3 is TGCAGCGTCCGCGACAGGGGGTTCAATCAGCCCCGGCATTTT. It specifies CSVRDRGFNQPRHF.